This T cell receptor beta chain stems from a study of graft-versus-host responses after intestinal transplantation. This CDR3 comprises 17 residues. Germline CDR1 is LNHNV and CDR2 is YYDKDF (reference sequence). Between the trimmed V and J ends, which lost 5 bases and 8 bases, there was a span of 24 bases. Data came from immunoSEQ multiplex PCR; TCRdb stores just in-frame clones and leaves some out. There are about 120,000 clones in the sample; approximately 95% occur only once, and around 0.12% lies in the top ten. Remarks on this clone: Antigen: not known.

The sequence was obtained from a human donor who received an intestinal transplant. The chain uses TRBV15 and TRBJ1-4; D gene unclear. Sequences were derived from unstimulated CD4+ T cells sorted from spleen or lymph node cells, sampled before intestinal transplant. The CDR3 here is CATSGDRLTLEREKLFF. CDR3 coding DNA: TGTGCCACCAGCGGCGATCGACTGACATTAGAACGGGAAAAACTGTTTTTT. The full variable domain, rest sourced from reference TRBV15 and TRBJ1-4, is DAMVIQNPRYQVTQFGKPVTLSCSQTLNHNVMYWYQQKSSQAPKLLFHYYDKDFNNEADTPDNFQSRRPNTSFCFLDIRSPGLGDTAMYLCATSGDRLTLEREKLFFGSGTQLSVL.